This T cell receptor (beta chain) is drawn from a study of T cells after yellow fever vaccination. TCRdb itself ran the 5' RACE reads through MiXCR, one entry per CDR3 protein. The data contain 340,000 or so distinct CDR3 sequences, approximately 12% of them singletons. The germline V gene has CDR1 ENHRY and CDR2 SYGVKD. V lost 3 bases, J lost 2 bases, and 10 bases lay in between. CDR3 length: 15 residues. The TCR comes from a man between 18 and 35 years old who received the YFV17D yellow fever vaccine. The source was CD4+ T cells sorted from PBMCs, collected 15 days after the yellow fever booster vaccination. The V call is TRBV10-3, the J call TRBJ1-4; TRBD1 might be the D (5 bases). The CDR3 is CAISDVGTTNEKLFF. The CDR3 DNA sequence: TGTGCCATCAGTGACGTGGGGACGACTAATGAAAAACTGTTTTTT.